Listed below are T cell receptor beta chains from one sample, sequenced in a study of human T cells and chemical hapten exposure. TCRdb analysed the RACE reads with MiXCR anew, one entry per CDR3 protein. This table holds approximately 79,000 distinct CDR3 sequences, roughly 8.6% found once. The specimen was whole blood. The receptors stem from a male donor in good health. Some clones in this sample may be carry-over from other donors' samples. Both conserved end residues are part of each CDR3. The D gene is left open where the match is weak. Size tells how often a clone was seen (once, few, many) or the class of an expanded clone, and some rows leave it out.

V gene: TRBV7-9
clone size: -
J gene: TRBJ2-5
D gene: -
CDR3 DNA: TGTGCCAGCAGCTCCGCACAGGGAAGAAGAGAGACCCAGTACTTC
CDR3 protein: CASSSAQGRRETQYF

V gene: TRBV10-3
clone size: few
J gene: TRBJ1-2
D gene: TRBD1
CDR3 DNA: TGTGCCATGGGGGGACAGGTCTATGGCTACACCTTC
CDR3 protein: CAMGGQVYGYTF

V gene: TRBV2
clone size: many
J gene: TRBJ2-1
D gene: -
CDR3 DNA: TGTGCCAGCGGTCCGTCAATTCTAGTCTCCTACAATGAGCAGTTCTTC
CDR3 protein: CASGPSILVSYNEQFF

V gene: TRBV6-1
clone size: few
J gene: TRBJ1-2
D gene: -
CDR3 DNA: TGTGCCAGCAGTGAAGGGTCCATCATACGTGGCTACACCTTC
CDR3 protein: CASSEGSIIRGYTF

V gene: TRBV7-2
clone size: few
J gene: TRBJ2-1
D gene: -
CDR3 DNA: TGTGCCAGCAGCTCCCGGCCCTACAATGAGCAGTTCTTC
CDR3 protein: CASSSRPYNEQFF

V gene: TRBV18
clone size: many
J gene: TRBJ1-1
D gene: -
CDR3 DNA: TGTGCCAGCTCACCCCAATTAGGGGGGACTGAAGCTTTCTTT
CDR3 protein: CASSPQLGGTEAFF

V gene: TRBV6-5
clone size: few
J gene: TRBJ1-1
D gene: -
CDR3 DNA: TGTGCCAGCAGTTGGGGGGGGAGGAACACTGAAGCTTTCTTT
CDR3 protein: CASSWGGRNTEAFF

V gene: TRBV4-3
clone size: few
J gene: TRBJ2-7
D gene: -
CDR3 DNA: TGCGCCAGCAGCCAAGATCCCAGGGGGGCGGGGGAGCAGTACTTC
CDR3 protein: CASSQDPRGAGEQYF

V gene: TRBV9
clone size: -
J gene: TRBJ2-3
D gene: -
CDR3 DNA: TGTGCCAGCAGCGGGCCCACAGATACGCAGTATTTT
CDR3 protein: CASSGPTDTQYF

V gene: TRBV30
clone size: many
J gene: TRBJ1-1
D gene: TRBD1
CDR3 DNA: TGTGCCTGGGCACAGGGGGTGAACACTGAAGCTTTCTTT
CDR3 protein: CAWAQGVNTEAFF

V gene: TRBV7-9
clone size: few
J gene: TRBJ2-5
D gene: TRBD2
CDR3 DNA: TGTGCCAGCAGCTTAATTGGGGGGGGAGAGACCCAGTACTTC
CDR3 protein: CASSLIGGGETQYF

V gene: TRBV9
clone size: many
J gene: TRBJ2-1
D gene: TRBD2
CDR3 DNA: TGTGCCAGCAGCGCTAGCGGCACGACCTACAATGAGCAGTTCTTC
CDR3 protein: CASSASGTTYNEQFF

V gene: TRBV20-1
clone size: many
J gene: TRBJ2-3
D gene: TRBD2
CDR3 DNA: TGCAGTGCTAGAGATCTGGTGGAACTAGCGGGAGGACCCACAGATACGCAGTATTTT
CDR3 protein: CSARDLVELAGGPTDTQYF

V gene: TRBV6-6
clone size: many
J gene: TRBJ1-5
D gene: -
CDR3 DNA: TGTGCCAGCACCCCGGAAGGGGGGCGGTCTCTGGGCAATCAGCCCCAGCATTTT
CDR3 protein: CASTPEGGRSLGNQPQHF

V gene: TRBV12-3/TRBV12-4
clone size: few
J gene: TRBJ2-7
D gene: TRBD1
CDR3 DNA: TGTGCCAGCAGTTTAGGGGGACAGGTTAGCCCCTACGAGCAGTACTTC
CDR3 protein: CASSLGGQVSPYEQYF

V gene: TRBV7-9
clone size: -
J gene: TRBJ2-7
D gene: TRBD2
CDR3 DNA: TGTGCCAGCAGCTTAGCGGTAAGGGAGGGGACGAACGAGCAGTACTTC
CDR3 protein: CASSLAVREGTNEQYF

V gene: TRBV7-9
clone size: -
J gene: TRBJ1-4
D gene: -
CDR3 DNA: TGTGCCAGCAGCCTCCCGGGACGAAGTGAAAAACTGTTTTTT
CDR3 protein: CASSLPGRSEKLFF

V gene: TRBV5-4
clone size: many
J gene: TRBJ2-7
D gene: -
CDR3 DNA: TGTGCCAGCAGCCTCAGGGGGGCCTACGAGCAGTACTTC
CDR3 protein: CASSLRGAYEQYF

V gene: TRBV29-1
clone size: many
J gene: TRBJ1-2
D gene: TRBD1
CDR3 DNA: TGCAGCGTTGAGGTGTATACAGGGGGAGTGGATGGCTACACCTTC
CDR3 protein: CSVEVYTGGVDGYTF

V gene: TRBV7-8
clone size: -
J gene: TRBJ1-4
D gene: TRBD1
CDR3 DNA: TGTGCCAGCAGCCCAAGGACAGGGGAGACAACTAATGAAAAACTGTTTTTT
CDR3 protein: CASSPRTGETTNEKLFF

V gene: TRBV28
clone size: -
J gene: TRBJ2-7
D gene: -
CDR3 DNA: TGTGCCAGCAGTTCTCCATCCCGACAGTCCTACGAGCAGTACTTC
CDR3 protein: CASSSPSRQSYEQYF

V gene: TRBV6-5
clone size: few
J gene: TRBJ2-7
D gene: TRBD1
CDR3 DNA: TGTGCCAGCAGTTCCACCGGGACAGGCGGATACGAGCAGTACTTC
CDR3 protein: CASSSTGTGGYEQYF

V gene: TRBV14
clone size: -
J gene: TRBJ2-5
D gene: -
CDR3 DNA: TGTGCCAGCAGCCCAGGAGACAGGACAAGAAAAGAGACCCAGTACTTC
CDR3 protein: CASSPGDRTRKETQYF

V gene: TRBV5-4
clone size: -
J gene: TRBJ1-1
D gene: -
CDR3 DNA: TGTGCCAGCAGCTTAAGGTCCCTGACAGGGAACACTGAAGCTTTCTTT
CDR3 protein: CASSLRSLTGNTEAFF

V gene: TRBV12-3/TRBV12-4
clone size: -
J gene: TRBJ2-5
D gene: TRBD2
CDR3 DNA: TGTGCCAGCAGTTCCCCTTCGACTAGCATAGAGACCCAGTACTTC
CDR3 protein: CASSSPSTSIETQYF

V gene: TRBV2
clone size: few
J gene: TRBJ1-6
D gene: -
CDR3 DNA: TGTGCCAGCAGTAGGACAGAGGGTGTTTCACCCCTCCACTTT
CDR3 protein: CASSRTEGVSPLHF

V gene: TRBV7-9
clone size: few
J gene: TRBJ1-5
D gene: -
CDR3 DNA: TGTGCCAGCCCAATAATCCTAAGCGGTCAGCCCCAGCATTTT
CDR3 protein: CASPIILSGQPQHF

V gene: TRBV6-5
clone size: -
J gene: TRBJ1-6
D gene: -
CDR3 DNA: TGTGCCAGCAGTACAGTGACAGGTTATAATTCACCCCTCCACTTT
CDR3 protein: CASSTVTGYNSPLHF

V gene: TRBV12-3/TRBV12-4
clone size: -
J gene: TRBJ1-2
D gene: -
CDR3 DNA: TGTGCCAGCAGTTCGACGACAGTGAGGTATGGCTACACCTTC
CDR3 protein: CASSSTTVRYGYTF

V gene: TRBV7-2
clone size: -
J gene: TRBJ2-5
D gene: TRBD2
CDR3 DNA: TGTGCCAGCAGCTTAGACAGCGGGGCCCGAGAGACCCATTACTTC
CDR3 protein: CASSLDSGARETHYF

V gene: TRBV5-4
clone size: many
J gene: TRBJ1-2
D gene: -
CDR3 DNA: TGTGCCAGCAGCTCGGACAGATCCTATGGCTACACCTTC
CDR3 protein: CASSSDRSYGYTF

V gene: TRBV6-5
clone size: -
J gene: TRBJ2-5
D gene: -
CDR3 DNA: TGTGCCAGCACAGGAGGAGGGACGGAGACCCAGTACTTC
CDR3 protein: CASTGGGTETQYF

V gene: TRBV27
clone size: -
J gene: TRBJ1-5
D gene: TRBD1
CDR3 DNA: TGTGCCAGCAGTTTAACCCCCGGGATTGGACAGGGGGGAAATCAGCCCCAGCATTTT
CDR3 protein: CASSLTPGIGQGGNQPQHF

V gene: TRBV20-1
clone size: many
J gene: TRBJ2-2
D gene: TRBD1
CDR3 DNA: TGCAGTGCTAGAGAACCGGGACAGGACACCGGGGAGCTGTTTTTT
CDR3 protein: CSAREPGQDTGELFF

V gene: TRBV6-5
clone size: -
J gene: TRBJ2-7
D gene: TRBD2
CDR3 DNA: TGTGCCAGCAGTTACCTGGCGGGGGACGAGCAGTACTTC
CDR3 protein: CASSYLAGDEQYF

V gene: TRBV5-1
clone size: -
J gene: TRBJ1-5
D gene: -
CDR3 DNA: TGCGCCAGCAGCTTGGACTCCTACTCCACTCAGCCCCAGCATTTT
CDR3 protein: CASSLDSYSTQPQHF

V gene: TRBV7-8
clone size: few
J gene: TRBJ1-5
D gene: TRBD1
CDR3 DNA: TGTGCCAGCAGCCTGGACAGGAGTCAGCCCCAGCATTTT
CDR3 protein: CASSLDRSQPQHF

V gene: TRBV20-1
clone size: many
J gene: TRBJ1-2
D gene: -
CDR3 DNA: TGCAGTGCTAGAGACGGCACTAACTATGGCTACACCTTC
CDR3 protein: CSARDGTNYGYTF

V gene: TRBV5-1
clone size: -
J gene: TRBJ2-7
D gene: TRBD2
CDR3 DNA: TGCGCCAGCACTCTCGAACCGGGACTAGCTTACGAGCAGTACTTC
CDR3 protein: CASTLEPGLAYEQYF